Shown below are 30 T cell receptor beta chains from a single sample sequenced in a study of CD8+ T cells in alopecia areata. RNA, once extracted, was reverse transcribed into cDNA for use as the sequencing template. Libraries were prepared by immunoSEQ multiplex PCR; TCRdb keeps only in-frame clonotypes and omits some of them. Of 250,000 or so clones listed, 67% were seen once; the top ten hold 0.95% to 1.5%. This material consisted of CD4+ T cells sorted from blood, taken at week 0. These receptor sequences come from a human donor with alopecia areata.

With regard to this clone: Additional DNA sequences in this sample encode the identical CDR3. The V call is TRBV9, the J call TRBJ1-2, with D maybe TRBD1 (5 bases). The CDR3 totals 13 residues. CDR1 is SGDLS, CDR2 YYNGEE, per germline. Deletions cut 0 bases from V and 8 bases from J, with 11 bases between. CDR3 amino acids: CASSVEGHYGYTF. Here the CDR3 DNA reads TGTGCCAGCAGCGTAGAGGGGCATTACGGCTACACCTTC.

This chain connects TRBV6-1 to TRBJ2-7; 8 nucleotides match TRBD2. Germline-derived CDR1 and CDR2 are MNHNS and SASEGT. The CDR3 loop spans 16 amino acids. J lost 6 bases, V lost 4 bases, and 14 bases had no gene match. Written as DNA, the CDR3 is TGTGCCAGCAGTGCCCGGGGGGGGAAAGGGGCTACCGAGCAGTACTTC. It codes for CASSARGGKGATEQYF.

This clone was recorded a few times. The CDR3 loop reads CSVASTVNTEAFF. CDR3 sequence (DNA): TGCAGCGTTGCGTCCACAGTGAACACTGAAGCTTTCTTT. The chain joins TRBV29-1 to TRBJ1-1; no definite D call. CDR1 and CDR2 from the germline V gene are SQVTM and ANQGSEA. The V and J ends lost 4 bases and 0 bases respectively, with 9 bases between them. The CDR3 covers 13 residues.

This clone was seen a few times. The chain has TRBV5-1 and TRBJ2-2, with D maybe TRBD2 (5 bases). Germline loops: CDR1 SGHRS, CDR2 YFSETQ. This CDR3 is built from 15 residues. Trimming took 0 bases from V and 1 from J, leaving 7 bases between them. CDR3 residues: CASSLAGMNTGELFF. The CDR3 DNA is TGCGCCAGCAGCTTGGCGGGGATGAACACCGGGGAGCTGTTTTTT.

This clone was recorded a few times. The J gene is TRBJ2-1, the V gene TRBV29-1, with 9 bases fitting TRBD2. CDR1 is SQVTM and CDR2 is ANQGSEA in the germline V gene. J lost 8 bases, V lost 0 bases, and 5 bases had no gene match. CDR3 length equals 14 residues. The CDR3 spells CSVEEQRGVYEQFF. CDR3 nucleotide sequence: TGCAGCGTTGAAGAACAGCGGGGGGTCTATGAGCAGTTCTTC.

J is TRBJ2-5 and V is TRBV10-3; the match to TRBD1 covers 7 bases. There are 14 residues in the CDR3. CDR1 ENHRY and CDR2 SYGVKD come from the germline V gene. The V gene end was trimmed by 5 bases and the J gene end by 2 bases; junction bases not matched to a gene: 5. The CDR3 DNA reads TGTGCCATCAGTAGACAGGGTGGGCAAGAGACCCAGTACTTC. Amino acid sequence: CAISRQGGQETQYF.

The rearrangement links TRBV30 to TRBJ2-1; 11 bases align to TRBD2. The CDR3 is 14 residues long. Germline assignment: CDR1 GTSNPN and CDR2 SVGIG (reference sequence). The V and J ends lost 5 bases and 8 bases, in that order; junction bases with no gene match: 8. CDR3 residues: CAWGGLAAFDEQFF. DNA for the CDR3: TGTGCCTGGGGGGGACTAGCGGCCTTCGATGAGCAGTTCTTC.

This clone was detected only a few times. The chain uses TRBV30 and TRBJ2-7; D might be TRBD1 or TRBD2, each matching 6 bases. V was clipped by 0 bases and J by 0 bases, with 15 bases between them. Germline V gene lookup returns CDR1 GTSNPN and CDR2 SVGIG (reference sequence). This CDR3 has 16 residues. CDR3 loop: CAWSVRGGGDSYEQYF. The CDR3 bases are TGTGCCTGGAGTGTACGAGGGGGAGGTGACTCCTACGAGCAGTACTTC.

There are a few counts of this clone. The chain is built from TRBV2 and TRBJ1-5; D is possibly TRBD1 (6 bases). Germline V gives CDR1 SNHLY, CDR2 FYNNEI. CDR3 length equals 15 residues. Deletions cut 5 bases from V and 6 bases from J, with 17 bases between. CDR3 sequence: CASSSDRLARQPQHF. The CDR3 DNA sequence: TGTGCCAGCAGTTCAGACAGGCTCGCCCGTCAGCCCCAGCATTTT.

The chain recombines TRBV2 with TRBJ1-2; 9 bases are a match to TRBD1. V gave up 6 bases and J gave up 3 bases; unmatched junction bases: 5. Germline V gene data show CDR1 as SNHLY and CDR2 as FYNNEI. The length of the CDR3 is 14 residues. CDR3 in amino acids: CASSIRDRDYGYTF. The DNA for the CDR3 is TGTGCCAGCAGCATCCGGGACAGGGACTATGGCTACACCTTC.

The rearrangement joins TRBV7-9 to TRBJ2-7; 7 bases line up with TRBD1. CDR1 and CDR2 from the germline V gene are SEHNR and FQNEAQ (reference sequence). V was pared by 5 bases and J by 3 bases, with 7 bases of the junction left unmatched. The CDR3 spans 14 residues. The CDR3 DNA reads TGTGCCAGCAGCCCACCCCAGGGGGTCTACGAGCAGTACTTC. It codes for CASSPPQGVYEQYF.

The chain joins TRBV7-2 to TRBJ2-3; 11 bases align to TRBD2. Trimming took 5 bases from V and 4 from J; bases not matched to a gene: 2. The CDR3 extends over 14 amino acids. The germline gives CDR1 SGHTA, CDR2 FQGNSA. The CDR3 bases are TGTGCCAGCAGCCCGGGACTAGCGGCAGATACGCAGTATTTT. Translated: CASSPGLAADTQYF.

This chain uses TRBV7-2 with TRBJ2-4; the D gene could be TRBD1 or TRBD2 (6 bases each). Trimming stripped 7 bases from V and 5 bases from J, with 21 bases between. CDR1 and CDR2 from the germline V gene are SGHTA and FQGNSA. This CDR3 has 16 amino acids. The CDR3 is CASNTLGGFSQNIQYF. The CDR3, as DNA: TGTGCCAGCAACACCTTGGGGGGCTTCTCTCAAAACATTCAGTACTTC.

The rearrangement joins TRBV5-1 to TRBJ2-3; no clear D. CDR3 length: 14 amino acids. The germline V gene has CDR1 SGHRS and CDR2 YFSETQ. Trimming removed 0 bases at V and 5 bases at J, with 10 bases between. The CDR3 protein is CASSLERVGDTQYF. As DNA, the CDR3 is TGCGCCAGCAGCTTGGAACGCGTTGGAGATACGCAGTATTTT.

V usage is TRBV2 and J usage is TRBJ2-7; D not certain. V was shortened by 8 bases and J by 12 bases, with 14 bases between the two germline ends. This CDR3 is built from 10 residues. Germline V gene data show CDR1 as SNHLY and CDR2 as FYNNEI. The CDR3 reads CASRGPYAYF. The CDR3 DNA reads TGTGCCAGCCGAGGACCATACGCGTACTTC.

The chain has TRBV4-3 and TRBJ2-3, with unresolved D. CDR1 is LGHNA, CDR2 YSLEER, per germline. Trimming cost V 1 base and J 5 bases, with 7 bases left between them. The CDR3 length is 13 residues. CDR3 protein: CASSQVLRDTQYF. CDR3 coding DNA: TGCGCCAGCAGCCAAGTTCTCAGAGATACGCAGTATTTT.

This clone was seen once. V usage is TRBV7-2 and J usage is TRBJ1-6, with 10 bases that match TRBD1. Germline CDR1 and CDR2: SGHTA and FQGNSA. Trimming cost V 4 bases and J 8 bases; bases outside gene matches: 8. This CDR3 contains 16 residues. CDR3 in amino acids: CASSSRRDRGHSPLHF. CDR3 nucleotides: TGTGCCAGCAGCTCCCGCCGGGACAGGGGACATTCACCCCTCCACTTT.

This clone occurred a few times. The V gene is TRBV30, the J gene TRBJ2-3; 8 nucleotides line up with TRBD2. V dropped 5 bases and J dropped 8; count of bases not matched to a gene: 18. CDR3 size: 16 residues. CDR1 GTSNPN and CDR2 SVGIG come from the germline V gene (reference sequence). The CDR3 DNA reads as TGTGCCTGGCGACCCGGAGGGAGCGGGGGAGTCGGTACGCAGTATTTT. This translates into CAWRPGGSGGVGTQYF.

The chain carries TRBV7-2 and TRBJ2-6, with 9 bases that match TRBD2. The CDR3 extends over 19 amino acids. CDR1 is SGHTA, CDR2 FQGNSA, per germline. V lost 4 bases, J lost 0 bases, and 10 bases stayed unmatched. The CDR3 DNA reads as TGTGCCAGCAGCTCCCGGACTAGCGTAACCCTCTCTGGGGCCAACGTCCTGACTTTC. It specifies CASSSRTSVTLSGANVLTF.

This clone was detected a few times. V and J are TRBV4-3 and TRBJ1-4; 9 bases are a match to TRBD1. The CDR3 consists of 14 residues. The V and J ends lost 3 bases and 7 bases, in that order; junction bases with no gene match: 3. Germline loops: CDR1 LGHNA, CDR2 YSLEER. The CDR3 here is CASSHGTGSEKLFF. The CDR3 bases are TGCGCCAGCAGCCACGGGACAGGGAGTGAAAAACTGTTTTTT.

The chain has TRBV2 and TRBJ2-4, with a weak D call TRBD1 (6 bases). CDR1 and CDR2 (germline): SNHLY, FYNNEI. Trimming took off 6 bases at V and 2 bases at J, with 8 bases between the two ends. The CDR3 runs 13 residues. The CDR3 coding sequence is TGTGCCAGCAGCGGGGACACCAAAAACATTCAGTACTTC. Translated, it gives CASSGDTKNIQYF.

The rearrangement links TRBV18 to TRBJ2-1; D perhaps matches TRBD2 (6 bases). There are 13 residues in the CDR3. In germline, CDR1 is KGHSH, CDR2 LQKENI. Deletions cut 2 bases from V and 9 bases from J, with 11 bases between. CDR3 region: CASSPELEGEQFF. CDR3 DNA sequence: TGTGCCAGCTCACCAGAGTTGGAGGGTGAGCAGTTCTTC.

V and J are TRBV29-1 and TRBJ1-1; maybe TRBD1 (5 bases). CDR1 is SQVTM, CDR2 ANQGSEA, per germline. There are 14 residues in the CDR3. Trimming took 4 bases from V and 0 from J, leaving 12 bases between them. Here the CDR3 reads CSVAEGTVNTEAFF. In nucleotides, the CDR3 is TGCAGCGTTGCAGAGGGGACCGTGAACACTGAAGCTTTCTTT.

The V gene is TRBV7-3, the J gene TRBJ2-3, with 10 bases matching TRBD1. Germline trimming cut 5 bases from V and 3 bases from J; bases unmatched to any gene: 2. The germline V gene encodes CDR1 SGHTA and CDR2 FQGTGA. This CDR3 has 14 residues. The CDR3 coding sequence is TGTGCCAGCAGCCGGACAGGGGGGACAGATACGCAGTATTTT. This encodes CASSRTGGTDTQYF.

This clone was observed a few times. The rearrangement links TRBV6-5 to TRBJ1-1, with D maybe TRBD1 (5 bases). Trimming took off 3 bases at V and 0 bases at J, with 8 bases between the two ends. CDR1 and CDR2 from the germline V gene are MNHEY and SVGAGI. This CDR3 comprises 14 residues. DNA of the CDR3: TGTGCCAGCAGTTATGGGACCTTGAACACTGAAGCTTTCTTT. It yields the protein CASSYGTLNTEAFF.

As to this clone: One junction end disagrees with the germline gene, perhaps due to a read error. The chain links TRBV7-7 to TRBJ1-1, with D uncertain. The CDR3 length is 13 residues. The germline CDR1 and CDR2 sequences are SSHAT and FNYEAQ (reference sequence). The CDR3: CASSLAERIEAFF. Here the CDR3 DNA reads TGTGCTAGCAGCTTAGCGGAACGGATTGAAGCTTTCTTT.

This chain uses TRBV2 with TRBJ1-1, with D tentatively TRBD1 (5 bases). Looked up from germline, CDR1 is SNHLY and CDR2 is FYNNEI. The V end was cut by 7 bases, the J end by 1 base, with 10 bases between. The CDR3 has 13 amino acids. The CDR3 reads CASILGQNTEAFF. DNA for the CDR3: TGTGCCAGCATTCTCGGACAGAACACTGAAGCTTTCTTT.

This CDR3 is CALRGRNSPLHF. CDR3 nucleotides: TGTGCCTTGAGGGGAAGAAATTCACCCCTCCACTTT. This chain joins TRBV30 and TRBJ1-6; a weak D match, TRBD1 (5 bases). This CDR3 is 12 amino acids long. In germline, CDR1 is GTSNPN, CDR2 SVGIG (reference sequence). Trimming left V 7 bases short and J 7 bases short, with 11 bases between.

This clone was seen a few times. V and J are TRBV30 and TRBJ1-2; D not certain. The CDR3 is 14 residues long. Germline V gene data show CDR1 as GTSNPN and CDR2 as SVGIG (reference sequence). The V end was cut by 1 base, the J end by 5 bases, with 14 bases between. The DNA for the CDR3 is TGTGCCTGGAGTGGGCAGTCCCCCGCATATGGCTACACCTTC. Amino acids: CAWSGQSPAYGYTF.

The genes are TRBV29-1 and TRBJ2-5, with 8 bases fitting TRBD2. V gave up 6 bases and J gave up 0 bases; unmatched junction bases: 12. This CDR3 contains 16 residues. Germline V lookup: CDR1 SQVTM, CDR2 ANQGSEA. The CDR3 is CSVTPGGGSYQETQYF. In DNA form, the CDR3 reads TGCAGCGTCACCCCCGGGGGGGGCTCGTACCAAGAGACCCAGTACTTC. The full variable domain, completed using reference TRBV29-1 and TRBJ2-5, is SAVISQKPSRDICQRGTSLTIQCQVDSQVTMMFWYRQQPGQSLTLIATANQGSEATYESGFVIDKFPISRPNLTFSTLTVSNMSPEDSSIYLCSVTPGGGSYQETQYFGPGTRLLVL.